This is a list of T cell receptor beta chains from one sample in a study of T-cell reconstitution after alpha-beta-depleted transplantation in children. MiXCR was run by TCRdb on the PCR reads, yielding one entry per CDR3 protein. The profile covers just over 950,000 distinct CDR3 sequences, with around 30% appearing a single time and roughly 31% taken by the ten largest. Here the sequenced sample was PBMCs, mostly from graft donor cells, taken 360 days after TCRalphabeta/CD19-depleted stem cell transplant. The receptors were sampled from a boy in the first two years of life who had a stem cell transplant for SCID, so the T cells may come from the graft donor. Each CDR3 is given with its conserved first and last residue. The D gene is left open where the match is weak. Size tells how often a clone was seen (once, few, many) or the class of an expanded clone, and some rows leave it out.

D: TRBD1; J: TRBJ2-1; length: 15; size: -; V: TRBV12-3/TRBV12-4; CDR3: CASSLRDRGSDEQFF; DNA: TGTGCCAGCAGCCTCCGGGACAGGGGGTCGGATGAGCAGTTCTTC
D: -; J: TRBJ1-1; length: 15; size: few; V: TRBV9; CDR3: CASSVVTGSNTEAFF; DNA: TGTGCCAGCAGCGTAGTTACAGGATCGAACACTGAAGCTTTCTTT
D: -; J: TRBJ2-1; length: 14; size: few; V: TRBV12-3/TRBV12-4; CDR3: CASSFLAAVDEQFF; DNA: TGTGCCAGCAGTTTTTTAGCCGCGGTTGATGAGCAGTTCTTC
D: -; J: TRBJ2-3; length: 14; size: -; V: TRBV15; CDR3: CATSRVRDTDTQYF; DNA: TGTGCCACCAGCAGAGTACGGGACACAGATACGCAGTATTTT
D: TRBD2; J: TRBJ2-7; length: 13; size: -; V: TRBV6-2/TRBV6-3; CDR3: CASNGGGAYEQYF; DNA: TGTGCCAGCAATGGCGGGGGAGCCTACGAGCAGTACTTC
D: -; J: TRBJ2-2; length: 15; size: -; V: TRBV12-3/TRBV12-4; CDR3: CASSDSPQGTRELFF; DNA: TGTGCCAGCAGTGATTCCCCCCAGGGTACCCGGGAGCTGTTTTTT
D: -; J: TRBJ2-3; length: 18; size: -; V: TRBV28; CDR3: CASSLSLVLGPYTDTQYF; DNA: TGTGCCAGCAGTTTATCTCTAGTTCTGGGACCCTACACAGATACGCAGTATTTT
D: TRBD2; J: TRBJ2-1; length: 15; size: -; V: TRBV20-1; CDR3: CSARDLGTRAYEQFF; DNA: TGCAGTGCTAGAGATCTCGGGACTAGGGCATATGAGCAGTTCTTC
D: TRBD1; J: TRBJ2-1; length: 14; size: -; V: TRBV3-1; CDR3: CASSRTTGNNEQFF; DNA: TGTGCCAGCAGCCGAACGACAGGGAACAATGAGCAGTTCTTC
D: -; J: TRBJ1-2; length: 13; size: -; V: TRBV6-1; CDR3: CASSVQGYLGYTF; DNA: TGTGCCAGCAGTGTACAGGGCTATCTGGGCTACACCTTC
D: -; J: TRBJ2-7; length: 12; size: -; V: TRBV20-1; CDR3: CSATGLNYEQYF; DNA: TGCAGTGCTACTGGACTAAACTACGAGCAGTACTTC
D: TRBD2; J: TRBJ2-1; length: 15; size: few; V: TRBV7-2; CDR3: CASSFGLAGEDEQFF; DNA: TGTGCCAGCAGCTTTGGACTAGCGGGTGAGGATGAGCAGTTCTTC
D: -; J: TRBJ1-4; length: 15; size: -; V: TRBV4-2; CDR3: CASSTRDGSKKGLFF; DNA: TGTGCCAGCAGCACCCGGGACGGATCCAAAAAAGGACTGTTTTTT
D: -; J: TRBJ2-3; length: 13; size: few; V: TRBV24-1; CDR3: CATSEGTGDTQYF; DNA: TGTGCCACCAGTGAAGGAACCGGGGATACGCAGTATTTT
D: -; J: TRBJ2-5; length: 13; size: few; V: TRBV10-2; CDR3: CASSEQRQETQYF; DNA: TGCGCCAGCAGTGAACAGCGGCAAGAGACCCAGTACTTC
D: TRBD2; J: TRBJ2-3; length: 16; size: -; V: TRBV18; CDR3: CASPPLAGDFTDTQYF; DNA: TGTGCCAGCCCTCCCCTAGCGGGGGACTTCACAGATACGCAGTATTTT
D: -; J: TRBJ2-5; length: 13; size: few; V: TRBV13; CDR3: CASGRIDFGTQYF; DNA: TGTGCCAGCGGACGAATAGATTTCGGGACCCAGTACTTC
D: -; J: TRBJ2-1; length: 12; size: -; V: TRBV5-1; CDR3: CASSFIADEQFF; DNA: TGCGCCAGCAGCTTCATAGCCGATGAGCAGTTCTTC
D: -; J: TRBJ2-3; length: 16; size: few; V: TRBV12-3/TRBV12-4; CDR3: CASTYTSGPYTDTQYF; DNA: TGTGCCAGCACTTACACCTCGGGACCCTACACAGATACGCAGTATTTT
D: -; J: TRBJ2-1; length: 14; size: -; V: TRBV4-1; CDR3: CASSRETRVDEQFF; DNA: TGCGCCAGCAGCCGCGAAACCAGGGTCGATGAGCAGTTCTTC
D: -; J: TRBJ2-1; length: 11; size: few; V: TRBV19; CDR3: CASSEAGEQFF; DNA: TGTGCCAGTAGTGAGGCGGGTGAGCAGTTCTTC
D: TRBD1; J: TRBJ2-1; length: 11; size: -; V: TRBV7-9; CDR3: CASSLGTGQFF; DNA: TGTGCCAGCAGCTTAGGGACAGGACAGTTCTTC
D: -; J: TRBJ2-7; length: 15; size: few; V: TRBV12-3/TRBV12-4; CDR3: CASSRTGTDRYEQYF; DNA: TGTGCCAGCAGTCGTACCGGGACCGACCGCTACGAGCAGTACTTC
D: -; J: TRBJ1-4; length: 16; size: -; V: TRBV5-1; CDR3: CASSLGQSTSNEKLFF; DNA: TGCGCCAGCAGCTTGGGACAGAGCACCTCTAATGAAAAACTGTTTTTT
D: -; J: TRBJ2-3; length: 13; size: -; V: TRBV6-1; CDR3: CASRAGTEDTQYF; DNA: TGTGCCAGCAGGGCGGGGACAGAAGATACGCAGTATTTT
D: -; J: TRBJ1-1; length: 15; size: -; V: TRBV5-1; CDR3: CASSLNSKGRLQAFF; DNA: TGCGCCAGCAGCCTAAACTCAAAGGGGCGGCTACAAGCTTTCTTT
D: -; J: TRBJ1-5; length: 15; size: -; V: TRBV12-3/TRBV12-4; CDR3: CASRQTETLYQPQHF; DNA: TGTGCCAGCAGACAAACCGAGACACTGTATCAGCCCCAGCATTTT
D: -; J: TRBJ2-1; length: 16; size: -; V: TRBV3-1; CDR3: CASSIGVGSSYNEQFF; DNA: TGTGCCAGCAGTATAGGGGTAGGGAGCTCCTACAATGAGCAGTTCTTC
D: -; J: TRBJ2-3; length: 14; size: -; V: TRBV7-9; CDR3: CASAFTGSADTQYF; DNA: TGTGCCAGCGCCTTTACAGGTTCAGCGGATACGCAGTATTTT
D: -; J: TRBJ1-5; length: 13; size: -; V: TRBV29-1; CDR3: CSVGQGSNQPQHF; DNA: TGCAGCGTTGGTCAGGGTAGCAATCAGCCCCAGCATTTT
D: -; J: TRBJ2-3; length: 14; size: many; V: TRBV24-1; CDR3: CATSLGTPTDTQYF; DNA: TGTGCCACCAGTTTGGGGACACCTACAGATACGCAGTATTTT
D: -; J: TRBJ2-7; length: 15; size: few; V: TRBV6-1; CDR3: CASRNNLGPAGEQYF; DNA: TGTGCCAGCAGAAACAACCTCGGCCCGGCGGGGGAGCAGTACTTC
D: TRBD1; J: TRBJ1-4; length: 17; size: -; V: TRBV9; CDR3: CASSVERGDRSNEKLFF; DNA: TGTGCCAGCAGCGTAGAGCGGGGGGACAGATCTAATGAAAAACTGTTTTTT
D: -; J: TRBJ2-3; length: 16; size: few; V: TRBV20-1; CDR3: CSASPRGGGMADTQYF; DNA: TGCAGTGCTAGTCCCAGGGGGGGCGGGATGGCAGATACGCAGTATTTT
D: -; J: TRBJ2-5; length: 10; size: few; V: TRBV29-1; CDR3: CSVSIGTQYF; DNA: TGCAGCGTTAGTATCGGAACCCAGTACTTC
D: TRBD1; J: TRBJ2-3; length: 16; size: few; V: TRBV7-2; CDR3: CASSFNPGQGTDTQYF; DNA: TGTGCCAGCAGCTTTAACCCGGGACAGGGAACAGATACGCAGTATTTT
D: TRBD2; J: TRBJ2-2; length: 14; size: -; V: TRBV29-1; CDR3: CSVVASGYTGELFF; DNA: TGCAGCGTTGTGGCTAGCGGTTACACCGGGGAGCTGTTTTTT